These 20 T cell receptor beta chains came from one sample sequenced in a study of T-cell memory formation after mild COVID-19. MiXCR was run by TCRdb on the 5' RACE reads, yielding one entry per CDR3 protein. The sample consists of over 300,000 distinct CDR3 sequences, 20% to 25% of them appearing once. The sample consisted of PBMCs or a T cell subset sorted from them (not recorded which). These receptors came from a man aged 18 to 30 who had mild COVID-19 (a few samples of this study predate the infection). Cell type and time point are not known.

The V gene is TRBV4-3, the J gene TRBJ2-5; 7 bases are shared with TRBD1. Trimming cost V 0 bases and J 4 bases; bases outside gene matches: 5. Germline V gives CDR1 LGHNA, CDR2 YSLEER. CDR3 length: 15 amino acids. CDR3 loop: CASSQDHAGGETQYF. The CDR3 coding sequence is TGCGCCAGCAGCCAAGATCACGCAGGGGGAGAGACCCAGTACTTC.

This clonotype was counted a few times. CDR3 region: CASSRRRGEQFF. CDR3 DNA sequence: TGTGCCAGCAGCCGCCGACGAGGTGAGCAGTTCTTC. The J gene is TRBJ2-1, the V gene TRBV3-1; D gene ambiguous. The CDR3 loop spans 12 amino acids. V was pared by 4 bases and J by 9 bases, with 10 bases between. Germline V gene lookup returns CDR1 LGHDT and CDR2 YNNKEL (reference sequence).

As DNA, the CDR3 is TGTGCCAGCAGTGAGACGGCGTCGGGGGCCAACGTCCTGACTTTC. It codes for CASSETASGANVLTF. The chain is built from TRBV6-5 and TRBJ2-6; D unresolved. The CDR3 is made up of 15 amino acids. V was shortened by 5 bases and J by 4 bases, with 12 bases between the two germline ends. Per germline, CDR1 MNHEY and CDR2 SVGAGI.

This clonotype was seen a handful of times. This chain uses TRBV11-2 with TRBJ2-6; D call uncertain. With 5 bases removed from V and 3 bases from J, the gap between germline ends came to 11 bases. Germline CDR1 SGHAT, CDR2 FQNNGV. The CDR3 loop spans 15 amino acids. CDR3: CASSLTLLGANVLTF. For the CDR3, the DNA is TGTGCCAGCAGCCTAACACTCCTTGGGGCCAACGTCCTGACTTTC. The variable domain in full, with the rest retrieved from reference TRBV11-2 and TRBJ2-6, is EAGVAQSPRYKIIEKRQSVAFWCNPISGHATLYWYQQILGQGPKLLIQFQNNGVVDDSQLPKDRFSAERLKGVDSTLKIQPAKLEDSAVYLCASSLTLLGANVLTFGAGSRLTVL.

The chain carries TRBV24-1 and TRBJ2-3; D ambiguous. This CDR3 region has 13 residues. Germline V gene lookup returns CDR1 KGHDR and CDR2 SFDVKD. The V end lost 4 bases, the J end lost 6 bases, and 10 bases lay between the germline ends. CDR3 region: CATSDPSGDTQYF. The CDR3 bases are TGTGCCACCAGTGACCCCTCGGGCGATACGCAGTATTTT.

The chain uses TRBV7-8 and TRBJ1-6; a possible D gene is TRBD1 (6 bases). The CDR3 is 14 residues long. The germline V gene encodes CDR1 SGHVS and CDR2 FQNEAQ. Trimming left V 1 base short and J 12 bases short, with 13 bases between. The CDR3 DNA is TGTGCCAGCAGCTTAGGACAGGTGGATCAACCCCTCCACTTT. Amino acids: CASSLGQVDQPLHF.

The sample holds a few counts of this clonotype. The gene calls are TRBV6-1 and TRBJ2-1; D may be TRBD1 (5 bases). This CDR3 contains 16 residues. CDR1 is MNHNS and CDR2 is SASEGT in the germline V gene. Trimming took 4 bases from V and 0 from J, leaving 13 bases between them. The CDR3 loop reads CASSGNRRGSYNEQFF. As DNA, the CDR3 is TGTGCCAGCAGTGGAAACCGAAGGGGCTCCTACAATGAGCAGTTCTTC.

This clonotype appeared a few times. The chain uses TRBV7-8 and TRBJ2-7, with 8 bases lining up with TRBD2. Germline V gene lookup returns CDR1 SGHVS and CDR2 FQNEAQ. The trim removed 1 base at V and 6 bases at J, leaving 8 bases unmatched. CDR3 length equals 15 residues. CDR3 DNA: TGTGCCAGCAGCTTAGGGGGACTAGGTCTGGTCGAGCAGTACGTC. The encoded protein is CASSLGGLGLVEQYV.

This clonotype was counted a few times. This chain links TRBV20-1 with TRBJ2-1; no firm D call. The germline V and J ends were trimmed by 2 bases and 5 bases, with 10 bases remaining between them. Germline V gene data show CDR1 as DFQATT and CDR2 as SNEGSKA (reference sequence). The CDR3 has 13 amino acids. The CDR3 DNA is TGCAGTGCTAGACACCCCCTCAACAATGAGCAGTTCTTC. The encoded protein is CSARHPLNNEQFF.

The sample holds a few counts of this clonotype. The chain recombines TRBV28 with TRBJ2-3; D gene unclear. V shed 5 bases and J shed 2 bases, with 14 bases lying between them. Germline V lookup: CDR1 MDHEN, CDR2 SYDVKM. The CDR3 has 15 residues. The CDR3 loop reads CASSAPFPYTDTQYF. The CDR3 nucleotides are TGTGCCAGCAGTGCCCCGTTTCCGTACACAGATACGCAGTATTTT.

The V and J genes are TRBV6-2 or TRBV6-3 and TRBJ1-2, with a possible D match to TRBD1 (5 bases). The CDR3 runs 13 residues. CDR1 is MNHEY and CDR2 is SVGEGT in the germline V gene. Deletions cut 7 bases from V and 8 bases from J, with 17 bases between. The CDR3: CASKNWQGDGYTF. CDR3 nucleotides: TGTGCCAGCAAGAATTGGCAGGGTGACGGCTACACCTTC.

The CDR3 DNA sequence: TGTGCCAGCAGCTACCCCTCTCATGAGCAGTTCTTC. This encodes CASSYPSHEQFF. The chain recombines TRBV7-2 with TRBJ2-1; D is ambiguous. The CDR3 extends over 12 amino acids. Between the trimmed V and J ends, which lost 4 bases and 8 bases, there was a span of 9 bases. Germline lookup yields CDR1 SGHTA and CDR2 FQGNSA.

The J gene is TRBJ2-5, the V gene TRBV4-2; no definite D call. CDR1 and CDR2 (germline): LGHNA, YNFKEQ. There are 13 residues in the CDR3. The V end was cut by 0 bases, the J end by 7 bases, with 9 bases between. The CDR3 protein is CASSQEAVGTQYF. For the CDR3, the DNA is TGTGCCAGCAGCCAAGAGGCCGTCGGGACCCAGTACTTC.

This clonotype was counted a few times. V gene TRBV7-2 combines with J gene TRBJ2-5; D possibly corresponds to TRBD2 (6 bases). Germline V gives CDR1 SGHTA, CDR2 FQGNSA. CDR3 length equals 14 residues. Trimming removed 2 bases from V and 8 bases from J, with 15 bases in between. The CDR3 region is CASSLRGVYVTQYF. CDR3 bases: TGTGCCAGCAGCTTACGCGGGGTTTACGTTACCCAGTACTTC.

This chain uses TRBV4-2 with TRBJ2-5; 8 positions agree with TRBD2. The CDR3 spans 16 residues. After removal of 0 bases from V and 5 bases from J, the junction contained 8 bases not matched to a gene. Germline CDR1 reads LGHNA; CDR2 reads YNFKEQ. The CDR3: CASSQETSGLRETQYF. CDR3 coding DNA: TGTGCCAGCAGCCAAGAAACTAGCGGACTCCGGGAGACCCAGTACTTC.

V is TRBV6-5 and J is TRBJ2-7, with 9 bases aligning to TRBD1. The CDR3 loop spans 14 amino acids. Germline V gene sequence: CDR1 MNHEY, CDR2 SVGAGI. Losses at the gene ends were 2 bases for V and 5 bases for J; bases not matched to a gene: 4. The CDR3 is CASSYGTGMNEQYF. The DNA of the CDR3 is TGTGCCAGCAGTTACGGGACAGGGATGAACGAGCAGTACTTC.

The rearrangement joins TRBV6-2 or TRBV6-3 to TRBJ1-2; no firm D call. Trimming cost V 0 bases and J 2 bases, with 7 bases left between them. The CDR3 length is 14 residues. Germline V gene data show CDR1 as MNHEY and CDR2 as SVGEGT. The CDR3 spells CASSYSGENYGYTF. The CDR3 coding sequence is TGTGCCAGCAGTTACTCGGGAGAGAACTATGGCTACACCTTC.

The chain combines TRBV5-1 with TRBJ2-5; the match to TRBD1 covers 7 bases. The CDR3 extends over 15 amino acids. V lost 3 bases to trimming and J lost 2 bases; unmatched junction nucleotides: 7. Germline V gene sequence: CDR1 SGHRS, CDR2 YFSETQ. CDR3 protein: CASSYGTAPQETQYF. The DNA for the CDR3 is TGCGCCAGCAGCTACGGGACAGCGCCTCAAGAGACCCAGTACTTC.

There are a few counts of this clonotype. This chain joins TRBV5-1 and TRBJ1-2; 8 nucleotides align to TRBD1. This CDR3 has 14 amino acids. Germline V gene data show CDR1 as SGHRS and CDR2 as YFSETQ. V trimming: 4 bases; J trimming: 3 bases; junction bases outside the gene matches: 5. The CDR3 loop reads CASSPPTGDYGYTF. The CDR3 DNA sequence: TGCGCCAGCAGCCCCCCGACAGGGGACTATGGCTACACCTTC.

This clonotype has only a few counts. The rearrangement uses TRBV12-3 or TRBV12-4 and TRBJ1-3; D not certain. The CDR3 has 15 amino acids. V was shortened by 5 bases and J by 0 bases, with 11 bases between the two germline ends. CDR3 sequence: CASSLDGYSGNTIYF. CDR3 sequence (DNA): TGTGCCAGCAGTCTAGACGGATACTCTGGAAACACCATATATTTT.